What follows is one T cell receptor (beta chain) and its context. This clone has just one count. Its antigen is unknown. Base qualities were left out, and no much larger clone turns up one base away. CD8 naive samples were CD45RO-negative cells positively selected for CCR7, giving a CD45RA+CCR7+ population that excluded TemRA cells. Donors were healthy HIV-negative adults with no recently reported acute infections or vaccinations. All donors were Caucasian adults living in Nashville, Tennessee, USA. Blood was obtained by leukapheresis, after which PBMCs were separated by Ficoll-Histopaque density gradient centrifugation and cryopreserved in liquid nitrogen vapor phase. Analytical flow cytometry was used to check the purity and quantity of every magnetically sorted T cell population. From each sorted fraction, genomic DNA was isolated and quantified by UV absorbance on a Nanodrop 2000c. Using the deep immunoSEQ assay, multiplex PCR amplified TCR CDR3 regions from genomic DNA. Extracted genomic DNA from each cell subset was distributed evenly across all wells of several immunoSEQ 96-well plates, and each plate was treated as a replicate. For sorted subsets, around 0.2 ug of genomic DNA, equivalent to roughly 30,000 T cell genomes, went into each replicate PCR. Purified libraries were measured with a Qubit 3.0 fluorometer, size-checked on a Bioanalyzer 2100, and measured again with the KAPA Library Quantification kit. A separate single-read 150-cycle Illumina NextSeq 550 flow cell was used to sequence each immunoSEQ 96-well plate. The paper's data handling went like this. The immunoSEQ output contained only junctional sequences without quality scores, so filtering could not match that applied to full-length reads. To assign V/J genes and CDR3, sequences were annotated against IMGT germline references using PyIR, a Python wrapper for IgBLAST v1.9. Reads were removed for weak V/J assignments (E-value above 1e-6), missing CDR3, stop codons, out-of-frame junctions, or ambiguous translated residues. V3J clonotypes were defined as sequences sharing the same inferred V gene, J gene, and CDR3 amino acid sequence. The percentage overlap between two repertoires was calculated by dividing the number of shared unique clonotypes by the size of the smaller repertoire. Three approaches were used to assess repertoire richness: RTK rarefaction, the Chao1 estimator, and Recon v2.1 estimates of unobserved clonotypes. Generation probabilities for all TCRbeta clonotypes obtained by the gDNA method from a handful of donors were computed using OLGA. TCRdb mirrors the immuneACCESS table, restricted to in-frame sequences. Some clones are absent from its copies; in checked studies, under half trace to an unresolved V gene, and the reason for the others is unknown. V, J and clone size were drawn from that table, and D and trimming were deduced from the DNA. In this sample the table shows millions of clones, over 85% of which occur a single time. In total, the top ten clones hold 1.1% of the sample.

These data belong to a study of shared clonotypes between healthy human individuals (dated by TCRdb to about 2020). Study-level background: A few men and a couple of women, aged 18 to 49 years, made up the cohort. For each donor, CD4 naive and CD4 memory were each run on three plates, CD8 naive on two plates, and CD8 memory on one plate. The study deeply sequenced blood TCR repertoires of several healthy adults to estimate repertoire size and the extent of clonotype sharing between individuals. Different laboratories and diverse techniques were used to prepare libraries and sequence TCR repertoires, to increase sequencing depth and limit assay-specific biases. Between about 0.85 and 9.5 billion PBMCs per donor were obtained by leukapheresis. Broad study findings and their caveats: Clonotypes shared by all four sorted-subset donors showed higher generation probabilities than non-shared clonotypes. Even with the large sequencing depth, rarefaction of the sorted-subset datasets indicated that sequencing was incomplete. Pairwise subsampling indicated that sequencing depth was expected to affect the degree of clonotype sharing among donors. Only blood was sampled, and tissue TCR repertoires likely differ from those in blood. Naive subsets generally had larger estimated clonotype richness than memory subsets did. The genetic and exposure-history diversity represented was limited by the small number of donors. Across four donors, about 5.2% of naive CD4, roughly 3.8% of naive CD8, 2.3% of memory CD4, and under 0.45% of memory CD8 clonotypes were shared.

The source of this sequence is a man aged 18-30 years in good health. The sequencing sample was made of naive CD8+ T cells sorted from blood. This specimen's cell subset or site label, per the study, means: CD45RA+CCR7+.

The CDR3 region has the sequence CASSNYSGPNTGELFF. In nucleotides, the sequence is TGTGCCAGCAGCAATTATAGCGGACCTAACACCGGGGAGCTGTTTTTT. The chain joins TRBV13 to TRBJ2-2, with a weak D call of TRBD2 (6 bases match). The germline V gene encodes CDR1 PRHDT and CDR2 FYEKMQ (reference sequence). The cysteine opens and the phenylalanine closes a CDR3 of 16 amino acids. Only the CDR3 DNA is retained, 48 bases long and in frame from the first base. V and J lose 5 bases and 2 bases, and a span of 15 bases separates them.